The clone carrying this T cell receptor beta chain showed up just once. The CDR3 runs 13 residues. Trimming took 4 bases from V and 5 from J, leaving 12 bases between them. Per the germline V gene, CDR1 is SGHRS and CDR2 is YFSETQ. TCRdb keeps only in-frame clones here, not all; method: immunoSEQ multiplex PCR. The table lists under 350,000 clones, approximately 90% of them singletons. Participants were aged about 18 to 95 years, lived in about two dozen US areas, and enrolled virtually. Recovered participants had two consecutive negative NP/OP PCR tests, healthcare professional clearance, or symptom resolution. The data belong to a study of blood T cell repertoires in COVID-19.

The sample taken for sequencing was PBMCs or T cells enriched from blood (not recorded which). The chain couples TRBV5-1 to TRBJ1-2, with D maybe TRBD1 (6 bases). The receptor was isolated from a man aged 25-40 years who had recovered from COVID-19. CDR3 in DNA: TGCGCCAGCAGCCCGGAGGACAGTTATGGCTACACCTTC. Amino acids: CASSPEDSYGYTF.